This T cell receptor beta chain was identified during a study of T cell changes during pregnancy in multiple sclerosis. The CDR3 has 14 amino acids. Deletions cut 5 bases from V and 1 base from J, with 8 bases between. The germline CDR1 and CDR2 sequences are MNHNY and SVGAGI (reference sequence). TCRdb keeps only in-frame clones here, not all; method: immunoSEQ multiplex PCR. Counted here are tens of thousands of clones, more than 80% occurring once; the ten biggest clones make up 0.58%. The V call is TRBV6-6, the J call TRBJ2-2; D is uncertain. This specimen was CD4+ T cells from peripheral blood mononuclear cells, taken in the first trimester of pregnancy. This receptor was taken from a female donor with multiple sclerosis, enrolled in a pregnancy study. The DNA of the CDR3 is TGTGCCAGCAGTCCCCGACTGAACACCGGGGAGCTGTTTTTT. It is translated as CASSPRLNTGELFF.